Listed here is a single T cell receptor (beta chain). Its antigen is not identified. The sample comes from a study of cytomegalovirus exposure and HLA in healthy donors. Study-level information: A previous analysis identified fewer than 130 million unique TCR beta sequences derived from 180 million or so T cells.

Regarding the study as a whole: The authors assumed roughly uniform sequencing depth across donors for presence/absence analyses.

Primers included in the PCR were 60 Vbeta and 13 Jbeta primers. Data came from immunoSEQ multiplex PCR; TCRdb stores just in-frame clones and leaves some out. Of over 150,000 clones listed, around 82% are singletons. This CDR3 comprises 13 residues. The ends were cut back, 3 bases at V and 5 bases at J, with 8 bases in the middle. The V gene's germline CDR1 is MDHEN and CDR2 SYDVKM. This chain uses TRBV28 with TRBJ2-1; a possible D gene is TRBD1 (6 bases). The origin of this receptor is a boy between 2 and 15 years old in good health and CMV-seronegative. The sequenced material came from PBMCs. CDR3 nucleotides: TGTGCCAGCAGTTTGTCAGGGGACAATGAGCAGTTCTTC. Translated, it gives CASSLSGDNEQFF.